Following are 25 T cell receptor beta chains from one sample sequenced in a study of T-cell reconstitution after alpha-beta-depleted transplantation in children. The TCRbeta library incorporated unique molecular identifiers. TCRdb independently ran MiXCR on the PCR reads; one entry per CDR3 protein. The sample consists of 250,000 to 300,000 distinct CDR3 sequences, about 9.4% of them appearing once. The sequenced sample was PBMCs, obtained before TCRalphabeta/CD19-depleted stem cell transplant. All receptors derive from a boy under two years old with acute myeloid leukemia, due to receive a stem cell transplant.

This chain connects TRBV20-1 to TRBJ2-7, with 7 bases that match TRBD2. Germline CDR1 DFQATT, CDR2 SNEGSKA (reference sequence). The V and J ends lost 1 base and 1 base, in that order; junction bases with no gene match: 4. The CDR3 extends over 14 amino acids. The CDR3 nucleotides read TGCAGTGCTAGAGTATGGGGGGGGTCCTACGAGCAGTACTTC. Translation: CSARVWGGSYEQYF.

This clonotype was counted a few times. The V and J genes are TRBV20-1 and TRBJ2-1, with 13 positions matching TRBD2. Trimming cost V 2 bases and J 6 bases; bases outside gene matches: 1. Germline-derived CDR1 and CDR2 are DFQATT and SNEGSKA (reference sequence). The CDR3 contains 14 residues. The DNA of the CDR3 is TGCAGTGCTAGAAGACTAGCGGGGGGCAATGAGCAGTTCTTC. Protein: CSARRLAGGNEQFF.

This clonotype occurred many times. This rearrangement joins TRBV11-2 to TRBJ1-1; 7 positions agree with TRBD1. The CDR3 sequence is 17 residues long. V trimming: 4 bases; J trimming: 0 bases; junction bases outside the gene matches: 11. Germline CDR1 SGHAT, CDR2 FQNNGV. CDR3 protein: CASSWIPGQTMNTEAFF. The CDR3 region has the DNA TGTGCCAGCAGCTGGATTCCGGGACAGACGATGAACACTGAAGCTTTCTTT.

The table lists this clonotype with a few counts. The chain uses TRBV20-1 and TRBJ2-5; 12 nucleotides line up with TRBD2. CDR1 is DFQATT, CDR2 SNEGSKA, per germline (reference sequence). Trimming cost V 1 base and J 5 bases; bases outside gene matches: 2. The CDR3 covers 14 residues. CDR3 nucleotides: TGCAGTGCTAGAGGACTAGCGGGAGAGGAGACCCAGTACTTC. This translates into CSARGLAGEETQYF.

This clonotype was seen at least ten times. The rearrangement uses TRBV5-1 and TRBJ2-5; tentatively, D is TRBD2 (6 bases). Germline V gene data show CDR1 as SGHRS and CDR2 as YFSETQ. Trimming removed 0 bases from V and 4 bases from J, with 13 bases in between. The CDR3 spans 15 residues. CDR3 amino acids: CASSLVGDGGETQYF. The CDR3 region has the DNA TGCGCCAGCAGCTTGGTGGGGGACGGGGGAGAGACCCAGTACTTC. The complete variable domain, with remaining parts taken from reference TRBV5-1 and TRBJ2-5, reads KAGVTQTPRYLIKTRGQQVTLSCSPISGHRSVSWYQQTPGQGLQFLFEYFSETQRNKGNFPGRFSGRQFSNSRSEMNVSTLELGDSALYLCASSLVGDGGETQYFGPGTRLLVL.

This clonotype has ten or more counts. The J gene is TRBJ2-5, the V gene TRBV7-9, with D perhaps assigned TRBD1 or TRBD2 (5 bases each). The CDR3 is 12 amino acids. Germline loops: CDR1 SEHNR, CDR2 FQNEAQ (reference sequence). The V end lost 5 bases, the J end lost 5 bases, and 9 bases lay between the germline ends. The chain's CDR3 is CASSRGVETQYF. As DNA, the CDR3 is TGTGCCAGCAGCCGAGGGGTGGAGACCCAGTACTTC.

This clonotype was recorded a few times. The V call is TRBV18, the J call TRBJ2-7, with 7 bases fitting TRBD2. This CDR3 contains 14 residues. V gave up 5 bases and J gave up 3 bases; unmatched junction bases: 7. Germline assignment: CDR1 KGHSH and CDR2 LQKENI. The CDR3: CASSGEGSGYEQYF. The CDR3 bases are TGTGCCAGCTCAGGGGAGGGTTCGGGCTACGAGCAGTACTTC.

Ten or more counts support this clonotype. The V gene is TRBV29-1, the J gene TRBJ2-5, with D possibly matching TRBD1 (6 bases). The length of the CDR3 is 15 residues. V was clipped by 2 bases and J by 4 bases, with 17 bases between them. CDR1 and CDR2 (germline): SQVTM, ANQGSEA. The CDR3 DNA reads TGCAGCGTTGAAAGGGTGGGGGCGAGAGGAGAGACCCAGTACTTC. It translates to CSVERVGARGETQYF. Combining the CDR3 with reference TRBV29-1 and TRBJ2-5 gives the whole variable domain SAVISQKPSRDICQRGTSLTIQCQVDSQVTMMFWYRQQPGQSLTLIATANQGSEATYESGFVIDKFPISRPNLTFSTLTVSNMSPEDSSIYLCSVERVGARGETQYFGPGTRLLVL.

Of note for this clonotype: One base away lies a much larger clone, so this may be a sequencing read error. This chain links TRBV7-9 with TRBJ1-4; no definite D call. Trimming stripped 7 bases from V and 7 bases from J, with 13 bases between. This CDR3 is built from 13 residues. Germline assignment: CDR1 SEHNR and CDR2 FQNEAQ (reference sequence). The CDR3 protein is CASTEGPSEKLFF. DNA of the CDR3: TGTGCCAGCACCGAAGGACCGAGTGAAAAACTGTTTTTT.

There are many counts of this clonotype. The chain joins TRBV4-2 to TRBJ2-2; D possibly corresponds to TRBD2 (5 bases). The CDR3 contains 14 residues. V dropped 2 bases and J dropped 11 bases, with 15 bases sitting between them. Germline V gene sequence: CDR1 LGHNA, CDR2 YNFKEQ. CDR3 sequence reads: CASSQNRGLPELFF. The CDR3 DNA reads as TGTGCCAGCAGCCAAAATCGGGGTCTACCCGAGCTGTTTTTT.

This clonotype was counted at least ten times. This chain connects TRBV5-1 to TRBJ1-3; 10 nucleotides agree with TRBD1. The junction had 4 bases not matched to a gene; V was cut back by 2 bases and J by 2 bases. Germline V gives CDR1 SGHRS, CDR2 YFSETQ. This CDR3 spans 16 amino acids. CDR3 nucleotides: TGCGCCAGCAGCTTAAGAGGACAGGGGGCTGGAAACACCATATATTTT. Encoded protein: CASSLRGQGAGNTIYF.

This clonotype has only a few counts. The chain joins TRBV6-5 to TRBJ2-2, with 10 bases that match TRBD1. The CDR3 length is 16 residues. After removal of 4 bases from V and 7 bases from J, the junction contained 9 bases not matched to a gene. The germline gives CDR1 MNHEY, CDR2 SVGAGI. CDR3 nucleotide sequence: TGTGCCAGCAGTTCCTATAGACAGGGGGCAGGCGGGGAGCTGTTTTTT. Translated, it gives CASSSYRQGAGGELFF.

The V gene is TRBV27, the J gene TRBJ2-1; no clear D. Germline values: CDR1 MNHEY, CDR2 SMNVEV (reference sequence). CDR3 length equals 11 residues. Trimming removed 7 bases at V and 5 bases at J, with 6 bases between. The CDR3 sequence is CASTNHNEQFF. The CDR3 nucleotides read TGTGCCAGCACGAACCACAATGAGCAGTTCTTC.

A few counts support this clonotype. The chain carries TRBV10-3 and TRBJ2-2; the D is unclear. CDR3 size: 13 residues. Trimming removed 3 bases at V and 6 bases at J, with 8 bases between. Per germline, CDR1 ENHRY and CDR2 SYGVKD. The chain's CDR3 is CAISDTGPGELFF. CDR3 in DNA: TGTGCCATCAGTGATACCGGCCCCGGGGAGCTGTTTTTT.

This clonotype was picked up many times. The chain couples TRBV6-1 to TRBJ2-1, with D perhaps matching TRBD1 (6 bases). The CDR3 is 14 amino acids. The V end lost 6 bases, the J end lost 3 bases, and 12 bases lay between the germline ends. CDR1 and CDR2 (germline): MNHNS, SASEGT. Written as DNA, the CDR3 is TGTGCCAGCAGGAGGGACAACCACTACAATGAGCAGTTCTTC. As protein: CASRRDNHYNEQFF.

This clonotype was counted many times. The junction and the germline gene differ at one end; a read error may be behind it. The rearrangement links TRBV12-3 or TRBV12-4 to TRBJ1-2, with TRBD1 matching over 8 bases. The CDR3 length is 14 residues. The CDR3 DNA reads as TGTGCCAGCATTTTAGACAGGGGAAGTGATGGCTACACCTTC. This codes for CASILDRGSDGYTF.

This clonotype was recorded at least ten times. The V gene is TRBV14, the J gene TRBJ2-1; D is undetermined. There are 16 residues in the CDR3. Trimming stripped 1 base from V and 9 bases from J, with 19 bases between. CDR1 and CDR2 (germline): SGHDN, FVKESK. CDR3 in amino acids: CASSQVDSWQHAEQFF. CDR3 DNA sequence: TGTGCCAGCAGCCAAGTAGACTCTTGGCAACATGCTGAGCAGTTCTTC.

This clonotype has ten or more counts. The CDR3 DNA sequence: TGCAGTGCTAGAGATCCGGCGGGAGATGAGCAGTTCTTC. It translates to CSARDPAGDEQFF. The gene calls are TRBV20-1 and TRBJ2-1; 7 bases fit TRBD2. CDR1 and CDR2 (germline): DFQATT, SNEGSKA (reference sequence). This CDR3 has 13 amino acids. V lost 0 bases and J lost 8; bases outside the gene matches: 4.

This clonotype was found many times. The chain combines TRBV9 with TRBJ1-2, with 7 bases identical to TRBD1. V was pared by 3 bases and J by 5 bases, with 4 bases of the junction left unmatched. CDR3 length: 13 amino acids. Germline-derived CDR1 and CDR2 are SGDLS and YYNGEE. The chain's CDR3 is CASSAGQEYGYTF. The CDR3 DNA is TGTGCCAGCAGCGCCGGACAGGAGTATGGCTACACCTTC.

This clonotype was counted many times. CDR3 sequence: CASSRDRGPSEQYF. Here the CDR3 DNA reads TGTGCCAGCAGCCGGGACAGGGGGCCCTCCGAGCAGTACTTC. V and J are TRBV5-4 and TRBJ2-7; 12 bases map to TRBD1. Germline V gene data show CDR1 as SGHNT and CDR2 as YYREEE (reference sequence). CDR3 length equals 14 residues. The J segment lost 6 bases and the V segment lost 4 bases, leaving 5 bases of the junction unmatched.

The sample holds many counts of this clonotype. The chain is built from TRBV29-1 and TRBJ2-6; 7 bases match TRBD1. The CDR3 covers 16 residues. V was clipped by 5 bases and J by 0 bases; unmatched bases: 7. Looked up from germline, CDR1 is SQVTM and CDR2 is ANQGSEA. CDR3 sequence (DNA): TGCAGCGTTAGACAGGGATCTAGCTCTGGGGCCAACGTCCTGACTTTC. It yields the protein CSVRQGSSSGANVLTF.

This clonotype was picked up many times. The chain has TRBV5-1 and TRBJ2-6; 7 bases line up with TRBD1. This CDR3 region has 16 residues. V shed 2 bases, J shed 4 bases, and the junction held 6 bases outside the gene matches. The germline CDR1 and CDR2 sequences are SGHRS and YFSETQ. This CDR3 is CASSFHRDSGANVLTF. DNA of the CDR3: TGCGCCAGCAGCTTTCACCGGGACAGCGGGGCCAACGTCCTGACTTTC.

This clonotype has a handful of counts. This sequence joins TRBV18 and TRBJ1-2; 11 nucleotides match TRBD1. Losses at the gene ends were 0 bases for V and 4 bases for J; bases not matched to a gene: 1. The CDR3 consists of 15 residues. In germline, CDR1 is KGHSH, CDR2 LQKENI. The CDR3 region is CASSPPGTGGYGYTF. The CDR3 DNA is TGTGCCAGCTCACCACCAGGGACAGGGGGCTATGGCTACACCTTC.

Notes on this clonotype: Compared with germline, one end of the junction differs, possibly owing to a read error. The genes are TRBV6-5 and TRBJ1-6; D possibly corresponds to TRBD1 (5 bases). The CDR3 sequence is 14 residues long. CDR1 MNHEY and CDR2 SVGAGI come from the germline V gene. The CDR3 nucleotides are TGTGCCAGCAGACCCCAGGGACCCCCTTCAGCCCTCCACTTT. This gives the protein CASRPQGPPSALHF.

In this sample, this clonotype turned up many times. The CDR3: CSARAGDPQYF. CDR3 in DNA: TGCAGTGCTAGAGCGGGGGACCCCCAGTACTTC. The chain is built from TRBV20-1 and TRBJ2-5; D is possibly TRBD2 (6 bases). Germline assignment: CDR1 DFQATT and CDR2 SNEGSKA (reference sequence). The CDR3 runs 11 residues. V lost 1 base and J lost 9, with 9 bases in between.